This is a list of T cell receptor beta chains from one sample in a study of blood T cell repertoires in COVID-19. The protocol was immunoSEQ multiplex PCR, while the TCRdb copy is restricted to in-frame clones and leaves out a portion. The sample includes about 110,000 clones, 75% to 90% of them seen just once. Material for sequencing was peripheral blood. The receptor source for this set is a woman older than 75 with acute or convalescent COVID-19. The CDR3 runs from the conserved cysteine through the conserved F or W. The order of the fields is clone size, J gene, V gene, D gene, CDR3 protein, CDR3 DNA. A D gene is named only where the DNA matches it firmly. Rows may omit the clone size; those that give it use once, few, many or a size class.

abundance: few
j_gene: TRBJ2-2
v_gene: TRBV10-1
d_gene: TRBD2
CDR3aa: CASSEGTRTGELFF
CDR3nt: TGCGCCAGCAGTGAGGGGACTAGGACCGGGGAGCTGTTTTTT

abundance: -
j_gene: TRBJ2-2
v_gene: TRBV5-8
d_gene: -
CDR3aa: CASSLLWNTGELFF
CDR3nt: TGTGCCAGCAGCCTCCTATGGAACACCGGGGAGCTGTTTTTT

abundance: -
j_gene: TRBJ1-2
v_gene: TRBV4-3
d_gene: TRBD1
CDR3aa: CASSQDVGTASYGYTF
CDR3nt: TGCGCCAGCAGCCAAGATGTAGGGACAGCTAGCTATGGCTACACCTTC

abundance: -
j_gene: TRBJ2-3
v_gene: TRBV5-4
d_gene: TRBD2
CDR3aa: CASSSSGGAIDTQYF
CDR3nt: TGTGCCAGCAGCTCTAGCGGGGGGGCCATAGATACGCAGTATTTT

abundance: -
j_gene: TRBJ2-3
v_gene: TRBV28
d_gene: -
CDR3aa: CASSLWSVSTDTQYF
CDR3nt: TGTGCCAGCAGTTTATGGAGCGTTAGCACAGATACGCAGTATTTT

abundance: -
j_gene: TRBJ1-4
v_gene: TRBV27
d_gene: TRBD1
CDR3aa: CASSFGTGGEKLFF
CDR3nt: TGTGCCAGCAGTTTCGGGACAGGTGGCGAAAAACTGTTTTTT

abundance: -
j_gene: TRBJ2-6
v_gene: TRBV30
d_gene: -
CDR3aa: CAWTYGSGANVLTF
CDR3nt: TGTGCCTGGACCTATGGCTCTGGGGCCAACGTCCTGACTTTC

abundance: -
j_gene: TRBJ2-7
v_gene: TRBV30
d_gene: -
CDR3aa: CAWAPEHGNLQSYEQYF
CDR3nt: TGTGCCTGGGCCCCCGAACACGGGAACCTGCAGTCCTACGAGCAGTACTTC

abundance: -
j_gene: TRBJ2-7
v_gene: TRBV11-2
d_gene: -
CDR3aa: CASSLDRGYEQYF
CDR3nt: TGTGCCAGCAGCTTAGATCGGGGATACGAGCAGTACTTC

abundance: -
j_gene: TRBJ2-1
v_gene: TRBV27
d_gene: -
CDR3aa: CASSLGGTAISLYNEQFF
CDR3nt: TGTGCCAGCAGTTTAGGAGGGACCGCCATATCACTCTACAATGAGCAGTTCTTC

abundance: -
j_gene: TRBJ1-1
v_gene: TRBV29-1
d_gene: -
CDR3aa: CSVGRGTEAFF
CDR3nt: TGCAGCGTTGGGCGAGGAACTGAAGCTTTCTTT

abundance: -
j_gene: TRBJ2-3
v_gene: TRBV4-1
d_gene: -
CDR3aa: CASSQHGGGVSTDTQYF
CDR3nt: TGCGCCAGCAGCCAGCACGGGGGTGGGGTGAGCACAGATACGCAGTATTTT

abundance: -
j_gene: TRBJ1-6
v_gene: TRBV27
d_gene: -
CDR3aa: CASSNSGNSPLHF
CDR3nt: TGTGCCAGCAGTAACAGCGGGAATTCACCCCTCCACTTT

abundance: -
j_gene: TRBJ1-4
v_gene: TRBV28
d_gene: -
CDR3aa: CASRPSEPNEKLFF
CDR3nt: TGTGCCAGCAGGCCTTCGGAGCCTAATGAAAAACTGTTTTTT

abundance: -
j_gene: TRBJ2-1
v_gene: TRBV19
d_gene: -
CDR3aa: CASSITVSSYNEQFF
CDR3nt: TGTGCCAGTAGTATTACGGTGAGCTCCTACAATGAGCAGTTCTTC

abundance: -
j_gene: TRBJ1-4
v_gene: TRBV30
d_gene: TRBD1
CDR3aa: CAGRQGASEKLFF
CDR3nt: TGTGCCGGGCGACAGGGGGCGAGTGAAAAACTGTTTTTT

abundance: once
j_gene: TRBJ2-1
v_gene: TRBV19
d_gene: -
CDR3aa: CASSITGRSSYNEQFF
CDR3nt: TGTGCCAGTAGTATCACAGGCCGGAGCTCCTACAATGAGCAGTTCTTC

abundance: -
j_gene: TRBJ1-4
v_gene: TRBV3-1/TRBV3-2
d_gene: -
CDR3aa: CASSQASRGFSEKLFF
CDR3nt: TGTGCCAGCAGCCAAGCTTCGCGGGGATTTAGTGAAAAACTGTTTTTT

abundance: -
j_gene: TRBJ2-7
v_gene: TRBV11-2
d_gene: -
CDR3aa: CASEGPGLDEQYF
CDR3nt: TGTGCCAGCGAAGGACCGGGACTCGACGAGCAGTACTTC

abundance: -
j_gene: TRBJ1-2
v_gene: TRBV5-6
d_gene: TRBD1
CDR3aa: CASSDARGIVGYTF
CDR3nt: TGTGCCAGCAGCGACGCCAGGGGGATTGTGGGCTACACCTTC

abundance: -
j_gene: TRBJ1-5
v_gene: TRBV6-5
d_gene: -
CDR3aa: CASKRAPNQPQHF
CDR3nt: TGTGCCAGTAAGAGGGCCCCCAATCAGCCCCAGCATTTT

abundance: -
j_gene: TRBJ2-1
v_gene: TRBV5-1
d_gene: -
CDR3aa: CASSLGQRYNEQFF
CDR3nt: TGCGCCAGCAGCTTGGGTCAGCGTTACAATGAGCAGTTCTTC

abundance: -
j_gene: TRBJ1-1
v_gene: TRBV5-4
d_gene: -
CDR3aa: CASSLTVGTEAFF
CDR3nt: TGTGCCAGCAGCCTGACAGTCGGCACTGAAGCTTTCTTT

abundance: -
j_gene: TRBJ1-2
v_gene: TRBV7-2
d_gene: TRBD1
CDR3aa: CASSIGTGYGYTF
CDR3nt: TGTGCCAGCAGCATCGGGACAGGGTATGGCTACACCTTC

abundance: -
j_gene: TRBJ2-7
v_gene: TRBV2
d_gene: -
CDR3aa: CASSDWTATYEQYF
CDR3nt: TGTGCCAGCAGTGACTGGACAGCCACCTACGAGCAGTACTTC

abundance: -
j_gene: TRBJ2-1
v_gene: TRBV3-1/TRBV3-2
d_gene: -
CDR3aa: CASSQVRAGEQFF
CDR3nt: TGTGCCAGCAGCCAAGTAAGAGCCGGTGAGCAGTTCTTC

abundance: once
j_gene: TRBJ1-1
v_gene: TRBV18
d_gene: -
CDR3aa: CASSLGGINTEAFF
CDR3nt: TGTGCCAGCTCACTCGGGGGGATTAACACTGAAGCTTTCTTT

abundance: -
j_gene: TRBJ1-6
v_gene: TRBV27
d_gene: -
CDR3aa: CASSRVGSPLHF
CDR3nt: TGTGCCAGCAGCCGGGTGGGTTCACCCCTCCACTTT

abundance: -
j_gene: TRBJ1-2
v_gene: TRBV3-1/TRBV3-2
d_gene: TRBD1
CDR3aa: CANRGQGNEEGYTF
CDR3nt: TGTGCTAACAGGGGGCAGGGGAACGAAGAAGGCTACACCTTC

abundance: -
j_gene: TRBJ1-3
v_gene: TRBV29-1
d_gene: -
CDR3aa: CSVQVLSGNTIYF
CDR3nt: TGCAGCGTTCAGGTTCTCTCTGGAAACACCATATATTTT

abundance: once
j_gene: TRBJ1-5
v_gene: TRBV18
d_gene: TRBD1
CDR3aa: CASSPDRADQPQHF
CDR3nt: TGTGCCAGCTCACCAGACAGGGCTGATCAGCCCCAGCATTTT

abundance: -
j_gene: TRBJ1-2
v_gene: TRBV10-3
d_gene: TRBD1
CDR3aa: CAITETGAPGGYTF
CDR3nt: TGTGCCATCACCGAAACAGGGGCCCCTGGGGGCTACACCTTC

abundance: -
j_gene: TRBJ2-7
v_gene: TRBV7-9
d_gene: -
CDR3aa: CASSFNPRGSSYEQYF
CDR3nt: TGTGCCAGCAGCTTTAACCCCAGGGGCTCCTCCTACGAGCAGTACTTC

abundance: -
j_gene: TRBJ2-5
v_gene: TRBV10-1
d_gene: -
CDR3aa: CASSESGAVETQYF
CDR3nt: TGCGCCAGCAGTGAGTCGGGGGCGGTGGAGACCCAGTACTTC

abundance: -
j_gene: TRBJ2-5
v_gene: TRBV12-3/TRBV12-4
d_gene: -
CDR3aa: CASLSRGQETQYF
CDR3nt: TGTGCCAGCCTGAGCAGGGGCCAAGAGACCCAGTACTTC

abundance: -
j_gene: TRBJ2-5
v_gene: TRBV7-2
d_gene: TRBD2
CDR3aa: CASSLVGLASGHQETQYF
CDR3nt: TGTGCCAGCAGCTTAGTGGGGCTGGCTAGCGGGCACCAAGAGACCCAGTACTTC

abundance: -
j_gene: TRBJ2-3
v_gene: TRBV6-2/TRBV6-3
d_gene: -
CDR3aa: CASSSSTDTQYF
CDR3nt: TGTGCCAGCAGTTCAAGCACAGATACGCAGTATTTT

abundance: -
j_gene: TRBJ2-1
v_gene: TRBV7-9
d_gene: TRBD2
CDR3aa: CASSSPRGGVGNEQFF
CDR3nt: TGTGCCAGCAGCTCACCGCGGGGGGGCGTGGGAAATGAGCAGTTCTTC

abundance: -
j_gene: TRBJ2-5
v_gene: TRBV2
d_gene: -
CDR3aa: CASSEWAPGTQQETQYF
CDR3nt: TGTGCCAGCAGTGAGTGGGCCCCCGGGACTCAACAAGAGACCCAGTACTTC

abundance: -
j_gene: TRBJ1-2
v_gene: TRBV6-1
d_gene: -
CDR3aa: CASSDRTGDGYTF
CDR3nt: TGTGCCAGCAGTGACCGAACCGGGGATGGCTACACCTTC

abundance: -
j_gene: TRBJ1-5
v_gene: TRBV7-2
d_gene: TRBD1
CDR3aa: CASSPLGQGVGQPQHF
CDR3nt: TGTGCCAGCAGCCCCCTTGGCCAGGGGGTAGGTCAGCCCCAGCATTTT

abundance: -
j_gene: TRBJ1-2
v_gene: TRBV18
d_gene: TRBD1
CDR3aa: CASSPGTGDASIYGYTF
CDR3nt: TGTGCCAGCTCACCCGGGACAGGGGATGCCTCTATCTATGGCTACACCTTC

abundance: -
j_gene: TRBJ2-5
v_gene: TRBV5-1
d_gene: TRBD1
CDR3aa: CASSLGGQGAWETQYF
CDR3nt: TGCGCCAGCAGCTTGGGCGGCCAGGGGGCATGGGAGACCCAGTACTTC

abundance: -
j_gene: TRBJ1-1
v_gene: TRBV6-5
d_gene: TRBD1
CDR3aa: CASSYTGGNTEAFF
CDR3nt: TGTGCCAGCAGTTACACAGGGGGGAACACTGAAGCTTTCTTT

abundance: -
j_gene: TRBJ2-3
v_gene: TRBV7-9
d_gene: TRBD2
CDR3aa: CASRATSGGDTDTQYF
CDR3nt: TGTGCCAGCAGAGCCACTAGCGGGGGGGACACAGATACGCAGTATTTT

abundance: once
j_gene: TRBJ1-2
v_gene: TRBV5-5
d_gene: TRBD1
CDR3aa: CASSRTGGGYTF
CDR3nt: TGTGCCAGCAGCCGGACAGGGGGCGGCTACACCTTC

abundance: once
j_gene: TRBJ2-5
v_gene: TRBV5-1
d_gene: -
CDR3aa: CASSSGAAPQETQYF
CDR3nt: TGCGCCAGCAGCTCCGGAGCGGCACCGCAAGAGACCCAGTACTTC